These 10 T cell receptor beta chains were sequenced from one sample in a study of tumor and adjacent non-tumor tissue in lung cancer (dated by TCRdb to 2017 to 2018). The library was obtained by multiplex PCR. The run used an Illumina HiSeq 2500. Following protocols modified from ARM-PCR, the researchers constructed TCRbeta libraries through three rounds of nested PCR with primers (Table S4). TCRdb reanalyzed the raw reads on its own, using fastp at Q25 for trimming and MiXCR for clone calling, and kept in-frame beta chains. CDR3 protein sequences are deduplicated, and each keeps its most common genes and DNA. For this sample the table gives 90,000 to 100,000 distinct CDR3 sequences, of which 75% to 90% were detected only once. About 31% of the sample is in the top ten clones. RNA was isolated from bulk unsorted tissue, and RNA quality was assessed with a NanoDrop ND-1000 and an Agilent 2100. The normal lung samples consisted of distant non-tumor tissue collected more than 3 cm from the tumor edge.

Specimen: distant non-tumor lung tissue. All receptors derive from a man between 60 and 75 years old with small cell lung cancer.

The CDR3 spells CSVEYQDRGLDYTF. In DNA form, the CDR3 reads TGCAGCGTTGAATATCAGGACAGGGGGCTTGACTACACCTTC. V and J are TRBV29-1 and TRBJ1-2, with 11 bases matching TRBD1. CDR1 is SQVTM and CDR2 is ANQGSEA in the germline V gene. The CDR3 contains 14 residues. Trimming cost V 2 bases and J 10 bases; bases outside gene matches: 9.

Comments on this clonotype: Germline is not matched at one junction end, which may reflect a read error. The chain uses TRBV20-1 and TRBJ2-3; D call uncertain. The CDR3 runs 16 residues. The germline V gene has CDR1 DFQATT and CDR2 SNEGSKA (reference sequence). The CDR3 protein is CSASPLNWSSTDMQYF. The CDR3 DNA reads as TGCAGTGCTAGTCCCTTGAACTGGAGTAGCACAGATATGCAGTATTTT.

The rearrangement links TRBV6-2 or TRBV6-3 to TRBJ2-7; a possible D gene is TRBD1 (5 bases). The germline CDR1 and CDR2 sequences are MNHEY and SVGEGT. CDR3 size: 13 residues. This CDR3 reads CASSYSREDEQYV. DNA of the CDR3: TGTGCCAGCAGTTACTCCAGGGAAGACGAGCAGTACGTG.

The V call is TRBV4-1, the J call TRBJ2-7; D is undetermined. The V end lost 8 bases, the J end lost 3 bases, and 14 bases lay between the germline ends. Per the germline V gene, CDR1 is MGHRA and CDR2 is YSYEKL. CDR3 length equals 13 residues. CDR3 in amino acids: CASCYERLYEQYF. CDR3 nucleotide sequence: TGCGCCAGCTGTTACGAGAGACTCTACGAGCAGTACTTC.

Notes on this clonotype: At one boundary the junction diverges from the germline segment, which might be a read error. The V gene is TRBV4-2, the J gene TRBJ2-7, with 7 bases that match TRBD1. Germline V gene lookup returns CDR1 LGHNA and CDR2 YNFKEQ. This CDR3 comprises 14 residues. DNA of the CDR3: TGTGCCAACAGCCAACCGGGACAGAGAGGCGAGCAGTACTTC. This encodes CANSQPGQRGEQYF.

This clonotype was detected ten times or more. The CDR3 region has the DNA TGCAGTGCTATAGGAATTGGAAACACCATATATTTT. Translated, it gives CSAIGIGNTIYF. This rearrangement joins TRBV20-1 to TRBJ1-3; D uncertain. V lost 4 bases, J lost 3 bases, and 7 bases lay in between. Germline V gene lookup returns CDR1 DFQATT and CDR2 SNEGSKA (reference sequence). The length of the CDR3 is 12 residues.

Note on this clonotype: Sequence at one end of the junction differs from germline and may be a read error. The rearrangement joins TRBV4-2 to TRBJ1-2, with TRBD1 identical over 7 bases. CDR1 is LGHNA, CDR2 YNFKEQ, per germline. This CDR3 is built from 14 residues. This CDR3 is CASSQDQGGYCYTF. CDR3 in DNA: TGTGCAAGCAGCCAAGATCAAGGGGGCTACTGCTACACCTTC.

This rearrangement joins TRBV11-3 to TRBJ2-7, with 8 bases lining up with TRBD2. CDR3 length equals 16 residues. Per germline, CDR1 SGHNT and CDR2 YENEEA. This CDR3 reads CISSSPERGGLYEQYF. DNA for the CDR3: TGTATCAGCAGCTCGCCTGAACGGGGGGGGCTCTACGAGCAGTACTTC.

Points on this clonotype: The junction differs from germline at one of its ends, possibly a read error. The chain carries TRBV4-2 and TRBJ2-3, with 8 bases lining up with TRBD2. Looked up from germline, CDR1 is LGHNA and CDR2 is YNFKEQ. The CDR3 runs 17 residues. The CDR3 region is CASSQDGPSGSTDTHYF. CDR3 DNA: TGTGCCAGCAGTCAAGATGGTCCAAGCGGGAGCACAGATACGCATTATTTT.

To note about this clonotype: Given the absence of the conserved phenylalanine or tryptophan at the CDR3 end, a read error is likely. The chain joins TRBV5-5 to TRBJ2-5; D possibly matches TRBD1 or TRBD2 (5 bases each). Germline V gives CDR1 SGHKS, CDR2 YYEKEE (reference sequence). The CDR3 runs to 14 residues. CDR3 in amino acids: CTSSLGEGAETQYS. In nucleotides, the CDR3 is TGTACCAGCAGCTTGGGGGAAGGGGCGGAGACACAGTACTCC.